This entry concerns a single TCR beta chain. TCRdb's copy holds only in-frame clones and misses some; the assay was immunoSEQ multiplex PCR. The repertoire holds more than 55,000 clones, roughly nine tenths seen once, with about 2.2% in the top ten. From germline, CDR1 is MNHNS and CDR2 SASEGT. CDR3 length: 14 residues. Trimming stripped 4 bases from V and 3 bases from J, with 9 bases between. This specimen comes from a study of T cell changes during pregnancy in multiple sclerosis. The rearrangement links TRBV6-1 to TRBJ2-2; D remains ambiguous. The sequenced sample was peripheral blood, obtained in the third trimester of pregnancy. The sequence came from a female donor in good health, enrolled as a control in a pregnancy study. CDR3 amino acids: CASSGSDYTGELFF. The CDR3 DNA sequence: TGTGCCAGCAGTGGCTCAGATTACACCGGGGAGCTGTTTTTT.